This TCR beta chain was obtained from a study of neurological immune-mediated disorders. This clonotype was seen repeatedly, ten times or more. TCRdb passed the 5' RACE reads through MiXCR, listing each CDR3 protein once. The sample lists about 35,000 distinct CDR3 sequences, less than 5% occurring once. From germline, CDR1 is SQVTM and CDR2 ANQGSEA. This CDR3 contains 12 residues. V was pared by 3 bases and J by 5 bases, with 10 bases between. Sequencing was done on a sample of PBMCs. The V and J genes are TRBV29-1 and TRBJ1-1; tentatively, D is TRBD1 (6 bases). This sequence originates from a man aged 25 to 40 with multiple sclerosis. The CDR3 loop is CSVDRGKTEAFF. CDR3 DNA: TGCAGCGTTGACAGGGGTAAAACTGAAGCTTTCTTT.